This T cell receptor (beta chain) appears in the sequencing data of a study of Graves' ophthalmopathy and Graves' hyperthyroidism. At the level of the study: Researchers classed hyperthyroidism as stable given no ophthalmopathy within 18 months of follow-up.

Trimming shortened V by 0 bases and J by 7 bases, and 14 bases separated the two germline ends. Germline V CDR1 and CDR2: SGDLS, YYNGEE. CDR3 length: 15 residues. The study's findings and limits: For predicting ophthalmopathy progression, the model had 70.59% sensitivity and nearly 75% specificity.

Concerning this clonotype itself: Antigen specificity is unknown. A clone one base away is much larger, so this may be a read error.

Beta-chain TCR CDR3 regions were amplified from RNA transcripts. RT-PCR with HTBI primers came first, then second-round multiplex PCR. TCRdb reprocessed the multiplex PCR reads via MiXCR and lists one record per CDR3 protein. Found here are approximately 540,000 distinct CDR3 sequences, about 40% of them singletons; the top ten hold about 4%. Hyperthyroidism patients were newly diagnosed, ill under 2 months, and aged 18 to 65 years. Clinical symptoms, serum thyroxine, TRAb, thyroid ultrasound and orbital computed tomography formed the basis of diagnosis. The gene calls are TRBV9 and TRBJ1-5; possible D gene TRBD1, 5 bases. Sequenced input: peripheral blood or thyroid tissue (not recorded which). The sequence was collected from an adult man with Graves' hyperthyroidism. CDR3: CASSVGGGLRQPQHF. In DNA form, the CDR3 reads TGTGCCAGCAGCGTAGGTGGGGGACTGAGACAGCCCCAGCATTTT.